This TCR beta chain was identified in a study of blood T cell repertoires in COVID-19. From germline, CDR1 is SGDLS and CDR2 YYNGEE. The CDR3 loop spans 14 amino acids. V dropped 1 base and J dropped 5 bases, with 12 bases sitting between them. Method: immunoSEQ multiplex PCR; TCRdb's copy keeps in-frame clones and lacks some. The repertoire consists of under 200,000 clones, with approximately 86% occurring once and the leading ten covering 0.58%. The chain links TRBV9 to TRBJ2-5, with D possibly being TRBD1 (6 bases). Sequences were obtained from peripheral blood. This clonotype was obtained from a man in his fifties or sixties with COVID-19, enrolled during active disease. The CDR3 sequence is CASSVSGTTETQYF. The CDR3 DNA follows: TGTGCCAGCAGCGTAAGTGGGACAACGGAGACCCAGTACTTC.